This T cell receptor (beta chain) was retrieved from a study of T cells after yellow fever vaccination. This clonotype came up a few times. TCRdb re-analysed the 5' RACE reads in MiXCR, keeping a single row per CDR3 protein. The data hold around 500,000 distinct CDR3 sequences, with 21% observed a single time. Germline V CDR1 and CDR2: DFQATT, SNEGSKA (reference sequence). Trimming took 8 bases from V and 6 from J, leaving 18 bases between them. The CDR3 extends over 13 amino acids. This chain uses TRBV20-1 with TRBJ2-3; possible D gene TRBD2, 7 bases. The sequence was collected from a man aged 18-30 years who received the YFV17D yellow fever vaccine. The source material was PBMCs, sampled approximately 22 days after the first yellow fever vaccination. The DNA for the CDR3 is TGCAGTATTAATCGGGGGGCCCCGGATACGCAGTATTTT. This codes for CSINRGAPDTQYF.